This passage covers 21 T cell receptor beta chains from one sample sequenced in a study of type 1 regulatory T cells (dated by TCRdb to the early 2020s). Sequencing instrument: Illumina MiSeq. The public reads were run again by TCRdb, first through fastp at Q25 and then through MiXCR, and only productive beta chains were kept. Merged by CDR3 protein, the rows form single entries marked with the most common genes and DNA. This sample has 80,000 to 100,000 distinct CDR3 sequences in its table, and 25% to 40% of those were observed once. Together, the top ten hold 2.2% of the sample. Material: CD4+ T cells, either the whole sample or a sorted fraction (not recorded which). These receptor sequences come from a human donor in good health.

This clonotype was counted many times. The V and J genes are TRBV12-3 or TRBV12-4 and TRBJ2-7; TRBD1 matches 8 bases. The CDR3 has 16 amino acids. The ends lost 5 bases at V and 5 bases at J; junction bases unmatched: 14. CDR3 amino acids: CASSGFGRQGSHEQYF. The CDR3 region has the DNA TGTGCCAGCAGTGGATTCGGTAGACAGGGGTCACACGAGCAGTACTTC.

The rearrangement joins TRBV25-1 to TRBJ1-1; D is unclear. The V end lost 11 bases, the J end lost 10 bases, and 14 bases lay between the germline ends. The CDR3 is 10 amino acids. From germline, CDR1 is MGHDK and CDR2 SYGVNS. DNA for the CDR3: TGTGCCGCCCCCTACCTTGGAGCTTTCTTT. It specifies CAAPYLGAFF.

This chain links TRBV3-1 with TRBJ2-2; D unclear. The CDR3 contains 16 residues. Germline V gene lookup returns CDR1 LGHDT and CDR2 YNNKEL (reference sequence). Trimming stripped 1 base from V and 2 bases from J, with 11 bases between. The CDR3 bases are TGTGCCAGCAGCCAAGTGCCCGACCGTAACACCGGGGAGCTGTTTTTT. Translating gives CASSQVPDRNTGELFF. The entire variable domain, with the rest obtained from reference TRBV3-1 and TRBJ2-2, is as follows: DTAVSQTPKYLVTQMGNDKSIKCEQNLGHDTMYWYKQDSKKFLKIMFSYNNKELIINETVPNRFSPKSPDKAHLNLHINSLELGDSAVYFCASSQVPDRNTGELFFGEGSRLTVL.

This clonotype was observed a few times. The gene calls are TRBV2 and TRBJ1-3, with no clear D. The germline gives CDR1 SNHLY, CDR2 FYNNEI. The V end lost 6 bases, the J end lost 0 bases, and 18 bases lay between the germline ends. The length of the CDR3 is 17 residues. CDR3 sequence (DNA): TGTGCCAGCAGGAAGAAAGAACTCTGGGGCTCTGGAAACACCATATATTTT. Its protein is CASRKKELWGSGNTIYF.

This clonotype was observed a single time. The chain uses TRBV20-1 and TRBJ2-2; 11 nucleotides match TRBD2. The CDR3 length is 15 residues. V dropped 2 bases and J dropped 3; count of bases not matched to a gene: 2. CDR1 is DFQATT and CDR2 is SNEGSKA in the germline V gene (reference sequence). The CDR3 coding sequence is TGCAGTGCTAGACTAGCGGGAGGTGACACCGGGGAGCTGTTTTTT. This translates into CSARLAGGDTGELFF.

This clonotype showed up just a few times. The chain employs TRBV20-1 and TRBJ1-2; 8 nucleotides line up with TRBD1. Unmatched junction bases numbered 4, after V lost 3 bases and J lost 4 bases. CDR1 DFQATT and CDR2 SNEGSKA come from the germline V gene (reference sequence). This CDR3 region has 13 residues. CDR3 coding DNA: TGCAGTGCTAGGGGGACAGGAGGCTATGGCTACACCTTC. The encoded protein is CSARGTGGYGYTF.

The table lists this clonotype with a few counts. The chain employs TRBV3-1 and TRBJ1-3, with D tentatively TRBD1 (6 bases). Germline values: CDR1 LGHDT, CDR2 YNNKEL (reference sequence). The V gene lost 0 bases and the J gene lost 7 bases, with 7 bases spanning the gap. The CDR3 is 13 amino acids. The CDR3 here is CASSQDRGNTIYF. The CDR3 nucleotides read TGTGCCAGCAGCCAAGACAGGGGCAACACCATATATTTT.

This clonotype was detected only a few times. The chain couples TRBV4-2 to TRBJ2-1; TRBD1 matches 8 bases. The CDR3 has 17 residues. J gave up 7 bases and V 5 bases, and 16 bases lay outside the gene matches. Germline-derived CDR1 and CDR2 are LGHNA and YNFKEQ. CDR3 coding DNA: TGTGCCAGCAGCGGACGGCACGGCACAGGGGGAATGAATGAGCAGTTCTTC. Protein sequence: CASSGRHGTGGMNEQFF.

In regard to this clonotype: A read error may account for a junction end that differs from germline. The chain employs TRBV20-1 and TRBJ2-1; TRBD1 aligns across 7 bases. CDR3 size: 16 residues. Germline-derived CDR1 and CDR2 are DFQATT and SNEGSKA (reference sequence). The CDR3 here is CRARDQIQGIYNEQFF. The DNA of the CDR3 is TGCCGTGCTAGAGATCAGATACAGGGGATCTACAATGAGCAGTTCTTC.

This clonotype occurred a few times. The genes are TRBV10-3 and TRBJ2-1; 10 nucleotides agree with TRBD2. The CDR3 spans 16 residues. V trimming: 3 bases; J trimming: 10 bases; junction bases outside the gene matches: 12. Per germline, CDR1 ENHRY and CDR2 SYGVKD. CDR3 in amino acids: CAISDPTSGPTREQFF. The CDR3 DNA follows: TGTGCCATCAGTGATCCGACTAGCGGGCCCACCCGGGAGCAGTTCTTC.

V is TRBV20-1 and J is TRBJ2-7; the D gene is possibly TRBD2 (6 bases). Germline V CDR1 and CDR2: DFQATT, SNEGSKA (reference sequence). V was trimmed by 0 bases and J by 0 bases, leaving 12 bases between them. The CDR3 runs 15 residues. DNA for the CDR3: TGCAGTGCTAGAGATCGGGGGAGGAGCTCCTACGAGCAGTACTTC. Translation: CSARDRGRSSYEQYF.

This chain uses TRBV6-1 with TRBJ2-1; no firm D call. Looked up from germline, CDR1 is MNHNS and CDR2 is SASEGT. The CDR3 consists of 16 residues. Between the trimmed V and J ends, which lost 1 base and 5 bases, there was a span of 15 bases. The CDR3 DNA follows: TGTGCCAGCAGTGAAGTGTCTACTTGGGTTGACAATGAGCAGTTCTTC. Translating it yields CASSEVSTWVDNEQFF.

In regard to this clonotype: Sequence at one end of the junction differs from germline and may be a read error. The genes are TRBV7-7 and TRBJ2-3, with D tentatively TRBD2 (5 bases). Germline CDR1 SSHAT, CDR2 FNYEAQ (reference sequence). This CDR3 has 14 residues. The CDR3, as DNA: TGTGCCATCAGCCTACTAGGGAAGGCAGATACGCAGTATTTT. Translated: CAISLLGKADTQYF. The variable domain in full, completed from reference TRBV7-7 and TRBJ2-3, reads GAGVSQSPRYKVTKRGQDVTLRCDPISSHATLYWYQQALGQGPEFLTYFNYEAQPDKSGLPSDRFSAERPEGSISTLTIQRTEQRDSAMYRCAISLLGKADTQYFGPGTRLTVL.

The chain is built from TRBV10-3 and TRBJ1-1; TRBD1 is a possible D gene (5 bases). Looked up from germline, CDR1 is ENHRY and CDR2 is SYGVKD. There are 17 residues in the CDR3. V lost 0 bases to trimming and J lost 0 bases, with 14 bases between them. The CDR3 loop is CAISESNLGRLNTEAFF. CDR3 DNA: TGTGCCATCAGTGAGTCGAACCTGGGACGCCTGAACACTGAAGCTTTCTTT.

The chain is built from TRBV5-1 and TRBJ2-3; 10 positions match TRBD2. The trim removed 0 bases at V and 5 bases at J, leaving 3 bases unmatched. The CDR3 is 15 amino acids. The germline CDR1 and CDR2 sequences are SGHRS and YFSETQ. The CDR3 spells CASSLELAGEDTQYF. In nucleotides, the CDR3 is TGCGCCAGCAGCTTGGAGCTAGCGGGAGAAGATACGCAGTATTTT.

As regards this clonotype: The germline gene is not matched at one end of the junction; a read error may be the cause. The V and J genes are TRBV6-5 and TRBJ1-2, with 7 nucleotides matching TRBD1. The CDR3 contains 15 residues. CDR1 and CDR2 from the germline V gene are MNHEY and SVGAGI. The CDR3 sequence is CASSQETGKGYGYTF. CDR3 nucleotides: TGTGCAAGCAGTCAAGAGACAGGGAAGGGCTATGGCTACACCTTC.

The sample holds a few counts of this clonotype. The genes are TRBV7-8 and TRBJ2-3, with D perhaps matching TRBD2 (6 bases). The length of the CDR3 is 13 residues. V was shortened by 2 bases and J by 6 bases, with 9 bases between the two germline ends. CDR1 is SGHVS and CDR2 is FQNEAQ in the germline V gene. The CDR3 reads CASSLSGLDTQYF. The CDR3 DNA reads as TGTGCCAGCAGCTTATCGGGACTGGATACGCAGTATTTT.

This chain connects TRBV29-1 to TRBJ2-7; TRBD1 matches 7 bases. V dropped 5 bases and J dropped 0; count of bases not matched to a gene: 4. The CDR3 spans 13 residues. Germline assignment: CDR1 SQVTM and CDR2 ANQGSEA. This CDR3 is CSVWGQNSYEQYF. DNA of the CDR3: TGCAGCGTTTGGGGACAGAACTCCTACGAGCAGTACTTC.

This clonotype was seen a few times. This sequence joins TRBV27 and TRBJ2-5, with D tentatively TRBD1 (6 bases). Germline V gives CDR1 MNHEY, CDR2 SMNVEV (reference sequence). V lost 7 bases and J lost 5, with 8 bases in between. The CDR3 covers 11 residues. For the CDR3, the DNA is TGTGCCAGCATAAGGGGGGAGACCCAGTACTTC. This gives the protein CASIRGETQYF.

This chain connects TRBV11-2 to TRBJ1-1; TRBD1 is a possible D gene (6 bases). CDR3 length: 15 amino acids. Per the germline V gene, CDR1 is SGHAT and CDR2 is FQNNGV. The V and J ends lost 3 bases and 3 bases respectively, with 14 bases between them. The CDR3 nucleotides are TGTGCCAGCAGCTTCAGGGGTTCTCCGGACACTGAAGCTTTCTTT. The encoded protein is CASSFRGSPDTEAFF.

The V call is TRBV5-1, the J call TRBJ2-7; 10 positions match TRBD1. In germline, CDR1 is SGHRS, CDR2 YFSETQ. The CDR3 length is 15 residues. The junction had 7 bases not matched to a gene; V was cut back by 5 bases and J by 2 bases. The CDR3 loop is CASRWGTGVTYEQYF. The CDR3 coding sequence is TGCGCCAGCAGATGGGGGACAGGGGTGACCTACGAGCAGTACTTC.